This entry lists 5 T cell receptor beta chains sequenced from one sample in a study of cytomegalovirus exposure and HLA in healthy donors. Method: immunoSEQ multiplex PCR; TCRdb's copy keeps in-frame clones and lacks some. The profile covers about 200,000 clones, with around four fifths appearing a single time and 5.5% to 6.5% taken by the ten largest. Material for sequencing was PBMCs. The origin of the receptors is a woman younger than 30 in good health and CMV-seronegative.

The CDR3: CASSPVGTDSPLHF. CDR3 DNA: TGTGCCAGCTCACCAGTAGGGACCGATTCACCCCTCCACTTT. The chain combines TRBV18 with TRBJ1-6, with D perhaps TRBD1 (5 bases). Between the trimmed V and J ends, which lost 2 bases and 8 bases, there was a span of 10 bases. CDR1 is KGHSH and CDR2 is LQKENI in the germline V gene. The CDR3 runs to 14 residues. Looking up the rest from reference TRBV18 and TRBJ1-6 gives the full variable domain: NAGVMQNPRHLVRRRGQEARLRCSPMKGHSHVYWYRQLPEEGLKFMVYLQKENIIDESGMPKERFSAEFPKEGPSILRIQQVVRGDSAAYFCASSPVGTDSPLHFGNGTRLTVT.

The chain employs TRBV27 and TRBJ2-7, with D uncertain. This CDR3 has 12 amino acids. In germline, CDR1 is MNHEY, CDR2 SMNVEV (reference sequence). V was shortened by 4 bases and J by 0 bases, with 4 bases between the two germline ends. The CDR3 coding sequence is TGTGCCAGCAGTTCGAGCTCCTACGAGCAGTACTTC. Its translation is CASSSSSYEQYF.

CDR3 region: CASLAYEQYF. In nucleotides, the CDR3 is TGTGCCAGCCTAGCTTACGAGCAGTACTTC. The chain joins TRBV27 to TRBJ2-7; TRBD2 is a possible D gene (5 bases). The CDR3 sequence is 10 residues long. V was shortened by 8 bases and J by 4 bases, with 6 bases between the two germline ends. Per germline, CDR1 MNHEY and CDR2 SMNVEV (reference sequence).

The CDR3 nucleotides read TGTGCCAGCAGCGATAGAGACGGGGAGCTGTTTTTT. Translating it yields CASSDRDGELFF. V is TRBV9 and J is TRBJ2-2; D remains unclear. CDR1 and CDR2 from the germline V gene are SGDLS and YYNGEE. The CDR3 loop spans 12 amino acids. Deletions cut 3 bases from V and 7 bases from J, with 7 bases between.

The V call is TRBV2, the J call TRBJ1-2; no definite D call. Germline V gives CDR1 SNHLY, CDR2 FYNNEI. V lost 3 bases to trimming and J lost 4 bases, with 12 bases between them. This CDR3 spans 14 amino acids. The CDR3 nucleotides read TGTGCCAGCAGTGAGAGGGAGACGGGCTATGGCTACACCTTC. It translates to CASSERETGYGYTF.